The source of this T cell receptor (beta chain) is a study of ipilimumab plus nivolumab after autologous stem cell transplantation. Looking at the study overall: Typical patient got a handful of ipilimumab doses and 7 or 8 nivolumab doses (median). The DLBCL group included primary refractory and relapsed cases.

The method was immunoSEQ multiplex PCR; TCRdb's version includes in-frame clones alone and lacks a portion of them. This sample has 77,000 or so clones, with about 83% found just once. This clone was detected a few times. The antigen is unknown. This same CDR3 is encoded by further DNA sequences in the sample. Patients got ipilimumab 1 mg/kg beginning 14 to 28 days post-transplant. Germline CDR1 and CDR2: SGHNT and YYREEE (reference sequence). The CDR3 is 14 residues long. The V end lost 3 bases, the J end lost 1 base, and 10 bases lay between the germline ends. Study-wide results and limits: TCR repertoire, Treg phenotype and gut microbiota reportedly support more study of this approach.

This clonotype was sampled from a male donor with diffuse large B-cell lymphoma. The specimen comprised PBMCs, sampled in a trial of ipilimumab plus nivolumab as post-transplant consolidation. V gene TRBV5-4 combines with J gene TRBJ2-5; weak D call: TRBD1 (6 bases). The CDR3 region has the DNA TGTGCCAGCAGCTCCCGGACAGTCCAAGAGACCCAGTACTTC. It is translated as CASSSRTVQETQYF. The full variable domain, in which reference TRBV5-4 and TRBJ2-5 provide the parts outside the CDR3, is ETGVTQSPTHLIKTRGQQVTLRCSSQSGHNTVSWYQQALGQGPQFIFQYYREEENGRGNFPPRFSGLQFPNYSSELNVNALELDDSALYLCASSSRTVQETQYFGPGTRLLVL.